This TCR beta chain stems from a study of blood T cell repertoires in COVID-19. Participant reports of clinical history set cohort assignment. Two negative PCRs, clearance, or symptom resolution had been documented for recovered Cohort 3 donors. In the authors' workflow: Estimation of nucleated cell counts relied on the amplification of reference gene primers. Assay: immunoSEQ multiplex PCR; the TCRdb copy retains only in-frame clones and omits some. From that table come the V and J calls and clone size; the DNA was used to work out D and trimming. Of about 310,000 clones listed, roughly 90% are singletons. Germline CDR1 is LNHDA and CDR2 is SQIVND (reference sequence). The CDR3 is 15 amino acids. Trimming at V came to 3 bases and at J to 7 bases, leaving 10 bases not matched to a gene.

The chain couples TRBV19 to TRBJ2-7; 9 bases match TRBD1. The sequenced sample consisted of PBMCs or T cells enriched from blood (not recorded which). This receptor was taken from a woman aged 30 to 39 who had recovered from COVID-19. The CDR3 DNA reads as TGTGCCAGTAGTATCAAGGGACAGGGTTTGAATGAGCAGTACTTC. Translating gives CASSIKGQGLNEQYF.